These 2 T cell receptor beta chains originate from one sample sequenced in a study of human T cells and chemical hapten exposure. MiXCR, run by TCRdb on the RACE reads, gives a single entry per CDR3 protein. The sample shows 100,000 or so distinct CDR3 sequences, less than 40% of them seen only once. Time point meaning: patch test 3, about 24 weeks after DPC sensitization. Treatment specified: therapeutic diphenylcyclopropenone sensitization with weekly scalp DPC. Sequenced here: whole blood, sampled in connection with sensitization to the hapten diphenylcyclopropenone (DPC). These receptors originate from a man in his forties or fifties with alopecia areata. Some clones in this sample may be carry-over from other donors' samples.

Concerning this clonotype: Germline and junction disagree at one end, which may indicate a read error. The chain employs TRBV24-1 and TRBJ2-5, with D uncertain. Germline loops: CDR1 KGHDR, CDR2 SFDVKD. The CDR3 is 13 residues long. In DNA form, the CDR3 reads TGTGCCACAAGTGTATGGGGACAAGAGACCCAGTACTTC. Protein product: CATSVWGQETQYF.

This clonotype came up a few times. The chain combines TRBV7-2 with TRBJ2-5, with TRBD2 identical over 12 bases. Germline V lookup: CDR1 SGHTA, CDR2 FQGNSA. V gave up 5 bases and J gave up 5 bases; unmatched junction bases: 12. This CDR3 is 17 amino acids long. In DNA, the CDR3 is TGTGCCAGCAGCCTGGGGCTAGCGGGAGGGCCAAGGGAGACCCAGTACTTC. Translating it yields CASSLGLAGGPRETQYF. Full variable domain (outside the CDR3, taken from reference TRBV7-2 and TRBJ2-5): GAGVSQSPSNKVTEKGKDVELRCDPISGHTALYWYRQSLGQGLEFLIYFQGNSAPDKSGLPSDRFSAERTGGSVSTLTIQRTQQEDSAVYLCASSLGLAGGPRETQYFGPGTRLLVL.